The 16 T cell receptor beta chains in this list originate from one sample, sequenced in a study of T cell clonality in common variable immunodeficiency. The assay was immunoSEQ multiplex PCR, and TCRdb's table has in-frame clones only and misses some. Recorded here are some 45,000 clones, none singletons. The sample comprised peripheral blood mononuclear cells. These receptor sequences come from a person aged 18 to 70 in good health.

About this clone: With the read ending 3 residues before the CDR3 end, the germline J gene is used to fill in that end. This chain connects TRBV18 to TRBJ1-2, with D maybe TRBD1 (5 bases). Looked up from germline, CDR1 is KGHSH and CDR2 is LQKENI. CDR3 length: 14 residues. CDR3 in amino acids: CASSPQGNRNDYTF. Partial CDR3 DNA: TGTGCCAGCTCACCGCAGGGTAACAGGAATGAC.

This clone was seen many times. The covered CDR3 bases are TGTGCCAGCAGCTTTCGCACAGGCATGAACACTGAA. Amino acid sequence: CASSFRTGMNTE. The CDR3 in full is CASSFRTGMNTEAFF. The chain employs TRBV5-4 and TRBJ1-1; weak D call: TRBD1 (5 bases). The sequenced fragment ends 3 residues before the CDR3 boundary, so the rest is inferred from the germline J gene. The ends were cut back, 2 bases at V and 0 bases at J, with 11 bases in the middle. This CDR3 comprises 15 residues. Germline-derived CDR1 and CDR2 are SGHNT and YYREEE (reference sequence).

This clone is labeled medium-sized. The sequenced fragment ends 3 residues before the CDR3 boundary, so the rest is inferred from the germline J gene. The V gene is TRBV28, the J gene TRBJ2-7, with a weak D call TRBD2 (6 bases). The V end lost 7 bases, the J end lost 5 bases, and 21 bases lay between the germline ends. This CDR3 spans 15 amino acids. Germline V gene data show CDR1 as MDHEN and CDR2 as SYDVKM. CDR3 sequence reads: CASNQGGGEADEQYF. Partial CDR3 DNA: TGTGCCAGCAATCAGGGTGGCGGGGAGGCGGACGAG.

This clone has a handful of counts. The read finishes 3 residues shy of the CDR3 end, and the germline J gene is used to complete it. The chain carries TRBV7-6 and TRBJ2-3; 11 bases are shared with TRBD2. Germline V gene sequence: CDR1 SGHVS, CDR2 FNYEAQ. The length of the CDR3 is 14 residues. The CDR3 loop reads CASSVSGGEETQYF. The CDR3 DNA, read in part, is TGTGCCAGCAGCGTTAGCGGGGGGGAAGAGACG.

There are many counts of this clone. The CDR3 is cut off 3 residues early in the read; its end comes from the germline J gene. The chain recombines TRBV29-1 with TRBJ2-1; tentatively, D is TRBD2 (6 bases). The CDR3 runs 15 residues. The germline gives CDR1 SQVTM, CDR2 ANQGSEA. The germline V and J ends were trimmed by 1 base and 2 bases, with 12 bases remaining between them. The CDR3 region is CSVEAGTLTYNEQFF. The part of the CDR3 DNA that was read is TGCAGCGTTGAAGCCGGGACTCTCACCTACAATGAG.

This clone showed up many times. The read terminates 3 residues before the CDR3 end, so the remaining end is supplied by the germline J gene. The rearrangement links TRBV19 to TRBJ2-3; TRBD2 matches at 11 bases. Germline assignment: CDR1 LNHDA and CDR2 SQIVND (reference sequence). This CDR3 region has 17 residues. The ends lost 6 bases at V and 2 bases at J; junction bases unmatched: 10. CDR3 DNA, as far as it was read: TGTGCCAGTAGCCATGGGGGGACTAGCGGTAACACAGATACG. It specifies CASSHGGTSGNTDT. The whole CDR3 is CASSHGGTSGNTDTQYF.

This clone has ten or more counts. The read ends 3 residues before the CDR3 terminus; that terminus is restored from the germline J gene. The rearrangement joins TRBV20-1 to TRBJ2-1, with D uncertain. This CDR3 is 13 amino acids long. Germline-derived CDR1 and CDR2 are DFQATT and SNEGSKA (reference sequence). With 6 bases removed from V and 0 bases from J, the gap between germline ends came to 9 bases. The CDR3 region is CSAWSTSYNEQFF. CDR3 DNA, as far as it was read: TGCAGTGCATGGTCTACCTCCTACAATGAG.

Ten or more counts support this clone. The read terminates 3 residues ahead of where the CDR3 ends, so the germline J gene completes it. The chain combines TRBV20-1 with TRBJ1-5; D is unresolved. The V end was cut by 3 bases, the J end by 0 bases, with 12 bases between. This CDR3 region has 15 residues. The germline V gene has CDR1 DFQATT and CDR2 SNEGSKA (reference sequence). The CDR3 is CSASIKANSNQPQHF. Incomplete CDR3 DNA: TGCAGTGCTAGCATTAAGGCAAATAGCAATCAGCCC.

This clone was seen only a few times. The read falls 3 residues short of the CDR3 end, and the missing part is taken from the germline J gene. The chain is built from TRBV6-2 or TRBV6-3 and TRBJ1-2; D ambiguous. Germline-derived CDR1 and CDR2 are MNHEY and SVGEGT. The CDR3 spans 16 residues. CDR3 amino acids: CASSRGSGVAENDYTF. CDR3 bases read: TGTGCCAGCAGTAGAGGTAGCGGGGTAGCGGAGAATGAC.

This clone showed up many times. Sequencing ends 3 residues short of the CDR3 end; the germline J gene provides the rest. This chain connects TRBV19 to TRBJ1-5; 7 bases line up with TRBD1. The CDR3 runs 15 residues. With 5 bases clipped from V and 0 bases from J, the junction kept 4 bases outside the gene matches. Germline CDR1 is LNHDA and CDR2 is SQIVND (reference sequence). Incomplete CDR3 DNA: TGTGCCAGTAGTGACAGGGCTTATAGCAATCAGCCC. It is translated as CASSDRAYSNQP. In full, the CDR3 is CASSDRAYSNQPQHF.

Concerning this clone itself: The read ends 3 residues shy of where the CDR3 ends; the end is completed using the germline J gene. The chain is built from TRBV20-1 and TRBJ1-2; 9 bases are shared with TRBD1. Germline V gene sequence: CDR1 DFQATT, CDR2 SNEGSKA (reference sequence). The CDR3 has 15 amino acids. With 1 base clipped from V and 2 bases from J, the junction kept 5 bases outside the gene matches. The CDR3 bases that were read are TGCAGTGCTAGAGGGGTACAGGGGGCAAACTATGGC. Translation gives CSARGVQGANYG. The CDR3 as a whole reads CSARGVQGANYGYTF.

This clone has ten or more counts. The CDR3 end falls 3 residues outside the read, so it is completed with the germline J gene. The chain joins TRBV20-1 to TRBJ2-3; possibly TRBD2 for D (6 bases). V was pared by 5 bases and J by 4 bases, with 13 bases between. CDR1 and CDR2 from the germline V gene are DFQATT and SNEGSKA (reference sequence). The CDR3 is 13 residues long. The CDR3 spells CSAHGGSSDTQYF. The covered CDR3 bases are TGCAGTGCTCATGGAGGGTCATCAGATACG.

This clone was recorded at least ten times. The read finishes 3 residues shy of the CDR3 end, and the germline J gene is used to complete it. V and J are TRBV5-1 and TRBJ2-7; a possible D gene is TRBD2 (6 bases). CDR1 and CDR2 (germline): SGHRS, YFSETQ. The CDR3 contains 14 residues. Between the trimmed V and J ends, which lost 5 bases and 3 bases, there was a span of 15 bases. The sequenced part of the CDR3 DNA is TGCGCCAGCAGATACTCGCGGGGAAACTACGAG. Protein: CASRYSRGNYE. The CDR3, in full, reads CASRYSRGNYEQYF.

This clone has ten or more counts. Read data end 3 residues before the CDR3 end; the end is taken from the germline J gene. This chain joins TRBV30 and TRBJ1-1, with TRBD1 as a possible D gene (5 bases). Germline V lookup: CDR1 GTSNPN, CDR2 SVGIG (reference sequence). This CDR3 is built from 11 residues. The part of the CDR3 DNA that was read is TGTGCCTGGAGTAAGGGGCAAATG. It yields the protein CAWSKGQM. The full CDR3 is CAWSKGQMAFF.

Many counts were recorded for this clone. Here the CDR3 reads CASSLGQGAGGFTEAFF. The covered CDR3 bases are TGCGCCAGCAGCTTGGGGCAGGGGGCTGGGGGATTCACTGAA. V is TRBV5-1 and J is TRBJ1-1; TRBD1 matches 8 bases. Read sequence stops 3 residues before the CDR3 end, and the germline J gene provides the missing end. J gave up 4 bases and V 0 bases, and 11 bases lay outside the gene matches. This CDR3 is 17 amino acids long. Germline V gene data show CDR1 as SGHRS and CDR2 as YFSETQ.

This clone was observed many times. The CDR3 goes on 3 residues after the read ends, and that part is filled in from the germline J gene. V is TRBV7-2 and J is TRBJ1-4; 10 bases fit TRBD1. This CDR3 is 17 amino acids long. The germline V gene has CDR1 SGHTA and CDR2 FQGNSA. Trimming took 0 bases from V and 4 from J; bases not matched to a gene: 5. The part of the CDR3 DNA that was read is TGTGCCAGCAGCTTAGCGGGGACAGGGGCGGGTAATGAAAAA. This translates into CASSLAGTGAGNEK. The whole CDR3 sequence is CASSLAGTGAGNEKLFF.